The 2 T cell receptor beta chains below were found in one sample sequenced in a study of STAT5B mutations in CD4+ large granular lymphocyte leukemia. Measured with immunoSEQ multiplex PCR; TCRdb has only the in-frame clones, and not every one. The sample yields 40,000 to 55,000 clones, 65% to 85% seen once. Sequencing input: CD4+ T cells from blood buffy coats. The source is a human donor in good health.

The rearrangement links TRBV10-1 to TRBJ1-2; maybe TRBD1 (6 bases). Germline assignment: CDR1 WNHNN and CDR2 SYGVQD (reference sequence). V dropped 7 bases and J dropped 8 bases, with 14 bases sitting between them. The CDR3 is 12 amino acids. For the CDR3, the DNA is TGCGCCAGCATTTACAGGGTCGGGGGCTACACCTTC. Translating it yields CASIYRVGGYTF.

The chain has TRBV11-2 and TRBJ1-3; no clear D. With 1 base removed from V and 2 bases from J, the gap between germline ends came to 12 bases. The V gene's germline CDR1 is SGHAT and CDR2 FQNNGV. This CDR3 is built from 16 residues. Written as DNA, the CDR3 is TGTGCCAGCAGCTTAGGTGGCGGAAGGCCTGGAAACACCATATATTTT. It yields the protein CASSLGGGRPGNTIYF.